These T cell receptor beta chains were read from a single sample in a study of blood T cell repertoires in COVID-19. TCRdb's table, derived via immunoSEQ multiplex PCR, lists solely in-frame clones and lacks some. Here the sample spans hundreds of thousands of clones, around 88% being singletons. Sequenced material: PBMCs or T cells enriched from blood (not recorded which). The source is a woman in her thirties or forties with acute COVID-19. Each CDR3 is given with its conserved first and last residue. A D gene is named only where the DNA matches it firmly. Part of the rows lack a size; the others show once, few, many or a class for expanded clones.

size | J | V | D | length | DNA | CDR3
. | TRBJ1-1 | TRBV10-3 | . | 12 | TGTGCCACCCTGACAGAATACACTGAAGCTTTCTTT | CATLTEYTEAFF
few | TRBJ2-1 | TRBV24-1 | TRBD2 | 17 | TGTGCCACCAGTGAGATGAAAACTAGCGGGAGGGGTAATGAGCAGTTCTTC | CATSEMKTSGRGNEQFF
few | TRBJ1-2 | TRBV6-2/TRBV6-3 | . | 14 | TGTGCCAGCAGTTACTCTCTAACCTCCTATGGCTACACCTTC | CASSYSLTSYGYTF
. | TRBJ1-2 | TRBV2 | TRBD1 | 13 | TGTGCCAGCAGAGACAGGGGGCTTGCAGGCTACACCTTC | CASRDRGLAGYTF
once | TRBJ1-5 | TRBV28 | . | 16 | TGTGGGCATATGGCAGGACAGAACTTCCCCCATCAGCCCCAGCATTTT | CGHMAGQNFPHQPQHF
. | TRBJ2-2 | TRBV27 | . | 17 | TGTGCCAGCAGTTTACGTCCAGCGAGACCGAACACCGGGGAGCTGTTTTTT | CASSLRPARPNTGELFF
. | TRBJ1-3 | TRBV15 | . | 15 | TGTGCCACCAGCAGAGATCCACTCTCTGGAAACACCATATATTTT | CATSRDPLSGNTIYF
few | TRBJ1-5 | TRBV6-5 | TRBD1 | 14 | TGTGCCAGCAGGACAGGGTGGAGCAATCAGCCCCAGCATTTT | CASRTGWSNQPQHF
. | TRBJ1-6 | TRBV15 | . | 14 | TGTGCCACCAGCAAAGGACAGAGGCGTTCACCCCTCCACTTT | CATSKGQRRSPLHF
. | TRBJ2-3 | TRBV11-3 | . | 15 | TGTGCCAGCAGCCAAAGGACAGCGACGGGAGATACGCAGTATTTT | CASSQRTATGDTQYF
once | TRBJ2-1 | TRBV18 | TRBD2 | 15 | TGTGCCAGCTCAAAACCGGGACTAGTAGACAGTGAGCAGTTCTTC | CASSKPGLVDSEQFF
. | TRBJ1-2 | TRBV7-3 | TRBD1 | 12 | TGTGCCAGCAGCGGGATACAGGGGAACTACACCTTC | CASSGIQGNYTF
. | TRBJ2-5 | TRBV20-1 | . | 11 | TGCAGTGCTAGACCCGGAGAGACCCAGTACTTC | CSARPGETQYF
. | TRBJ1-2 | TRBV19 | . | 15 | TGTGCCAGTACTATTAGTGGGGGCGTCGGCTATGGCTACACCTTC | CASTISGGVGYGYTF
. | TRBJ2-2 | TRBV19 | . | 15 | TGTGCCAGTAGTATAGGTTGGCTAGTAGCCGGGGAGCTGTTTTTT | CASSIGWLVAGELFF
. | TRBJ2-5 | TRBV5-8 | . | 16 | TGTGCCAGCAGCTTGGACCGGTGGCAGGGTCAAGAGACCCAGTACTTC | CASSLDRWQGQETQYF
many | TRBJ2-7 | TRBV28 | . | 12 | TGTGCCAGCTCCTTCCAGAACTACGAGCAGTACTTC | CASSFQNYEQYF
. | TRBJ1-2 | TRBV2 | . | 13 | TGTGCCAGCAAGGCAGGGATTAACTATGGCTACACCTTC | CASKAGINYGYTF
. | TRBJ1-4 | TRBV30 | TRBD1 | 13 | TGTGCCTGGAAAACAGGGGGAGGTGAAAAACTGTTTTTT | CAWKTGGGEKLFF
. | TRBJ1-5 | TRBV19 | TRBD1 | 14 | TGTGCCAGTAGTAGCACAGGGGGGAATCAGCCCCAGCATTTT | CASSSTGGNQPQHF
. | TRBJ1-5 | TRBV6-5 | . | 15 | TGTGCCAGCAAAAGACAGTATCGCGGCAATCAGCCCCAGCATTTT | CASKRQYRGNQPQHF
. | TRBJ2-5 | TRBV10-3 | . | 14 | TGTGCCATCAGTGACTCCCGGGACAAAGAGACCCAGTACTTC | CAISDSRDKETQYF
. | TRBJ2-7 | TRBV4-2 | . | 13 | TGTGCCAGCAGCCAAGGCGGGCACTACGAGCAGTACTTC | CASSQGGHYEQYF
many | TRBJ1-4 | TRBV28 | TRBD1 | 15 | TGTGCCACAAACAGGGGATCTGCAACTAATGAAAAACTGTTTTTT | CATNRGSATNEKLFF
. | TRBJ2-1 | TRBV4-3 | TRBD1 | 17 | TGCGCCAGCAGCCAAGAAGCGTTGTCAGGGGGCGTGTATGAGCAGTTCTTC | CASSQEALSGGVYEQFF
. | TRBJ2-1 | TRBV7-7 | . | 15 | TGTGCTAGTGCGGTCACCTTGAGCTCCTACAATGAGCAGTTCTTC | CASAVTLSSYNEQFF
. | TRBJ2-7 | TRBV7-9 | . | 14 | TGTGCCAGCAGCTTCCAGCGGAGCTCCTACGAGCAGTACTTC | CASSFQRSSYEQYF
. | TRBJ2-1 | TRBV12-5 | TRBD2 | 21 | TGTGCTAGTGGTTTGGTTGTGGGTGCGCTAGCGGGACCGCTCCACTACAATGAGCAGTTCTTC | CASGLVVGALAGPLHYNEQFF
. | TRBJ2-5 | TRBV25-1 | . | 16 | TGTGCCAGCAGTGGAATTTGGGCCGATGTCCTGGAGACCCAGTACTTC | CASSGIWADVLETQYF
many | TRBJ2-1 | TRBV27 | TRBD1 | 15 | TGTGCCAGCAGTTCTGGGACAGGCAATTACAATGAGCAGTTCTTC | CASSSGTGNYNEQFF
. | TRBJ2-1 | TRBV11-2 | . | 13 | TGTGCCAGCAGCCCCCGACTAGAGGTGTTGAGGATCTTC | CASSPRLEVLRIF
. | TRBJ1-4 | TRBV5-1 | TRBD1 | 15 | TGCGCCAGCAGCTCCGGGACAGGGAACGGTGAAAAACTGTTTTTT | CASSSGTGNGEKLFF
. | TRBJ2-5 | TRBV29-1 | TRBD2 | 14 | TGCAGCGTGGCGCCCCGGGACTACGGAGAGACCCAGTACTTC | CSVAPRDYGETQYF
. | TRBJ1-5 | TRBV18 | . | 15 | TGTGCCAGCTCACCAAACCAGGGGAGGGATCAGCCCCAGCATTTT | CASSPNQGRDQPQHF
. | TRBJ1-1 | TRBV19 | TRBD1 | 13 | TGTGCCAGTAGTCAACAGGGGGCGGGTGAAGCTTTCTTT | CASSQQGAGEAFF
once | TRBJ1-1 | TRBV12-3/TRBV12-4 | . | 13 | TGTGCCAGCAGGGTGGACACGGCCGCTGAAGCTTTCTTT | CASRVDTAAEAFF
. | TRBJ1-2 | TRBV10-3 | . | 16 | TGTGCCATCAGTGAGGATCGGGACTACCGACTATATGGCTACACCTTC | CAISEDRDYRLYGYTF
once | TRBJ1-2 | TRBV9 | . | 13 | TGTGCCAGTGGCGGGGAATCTAACTATGGCTACACCTTC | CASGGESNYGYTF
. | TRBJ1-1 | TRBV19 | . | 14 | TGTGCCAGTAGTACCACGACAAGGTGGACTGAAGCTTTCTTT | CASSTTTRWTEAFF
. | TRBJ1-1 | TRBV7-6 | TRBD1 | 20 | TGTGCCAGCAGCTTCACACTCAGGGACAGGGTAAGGGGTGCAAACACTGAAGCTTTCTTT | CASSFTLRDRVRGANTEAFF
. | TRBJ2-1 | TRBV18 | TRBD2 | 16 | TGTGCCAGCTCACTAAGGTCTAGCGGTACCTACAATGAGCAGTTCTTC | CASSLRSSGTYNEQFF
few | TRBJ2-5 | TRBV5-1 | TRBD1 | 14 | TGCGCCAGCAGCGTGGGACAGGGGAGAGAGACCCAGTACTTC | CASSVGQGRETQYF
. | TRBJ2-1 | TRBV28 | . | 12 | TGTGCCAGCAGTTTCGGCGGCGGGGAGCAGTTCTTC | CASSFGGGEQFF
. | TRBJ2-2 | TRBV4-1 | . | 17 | TGCGCCAGCAGCCTCCCCCTTGCGGGTCCTAACACCGGGGAGCTGTTTTTT | CASSLPLAGPNTGELFF
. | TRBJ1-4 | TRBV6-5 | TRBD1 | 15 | TGTGCCAGCAGTCTACGGACAGGGACTAATGAAAAACTGTTTTTT | CASSLRTGTNEKLFF
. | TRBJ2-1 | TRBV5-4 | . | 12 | TGTGCCAGCAGCTTGCCAGGGAATGAGCAGTTCTTC | CASSLPGNEQFF
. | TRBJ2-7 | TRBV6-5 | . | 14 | TGTGCCAGCAGCCCCGACAGAAGCTCCTACGAGCAGTACTTC | CASSPDRSSYEQYF
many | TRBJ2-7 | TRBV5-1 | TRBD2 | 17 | TGCGCCAGCAGCTTGGGTTCCGGGGCGGGAGGGATCTACGAGCAGTACTTC | CASSLGSGAGGIYEQYF
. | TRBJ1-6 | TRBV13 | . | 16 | TGTGCCAGCAGCTTATCTCAGGGCATGGGTAATTCACCCCTCCACTTT | CASSLSQGMGNSPLHF
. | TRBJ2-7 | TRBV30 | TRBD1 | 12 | TGTGCCTGGATTGGACAGGCCTACGAGCAGTACTTC | CAWIGQAYEQYF
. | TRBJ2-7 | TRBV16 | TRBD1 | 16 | TGTGCCAGCAGCCAACGACAGGGGACACGTAGATACGAGCAGTACTTC | CASSQRQGTRRYEQYF
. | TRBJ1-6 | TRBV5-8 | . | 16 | TGTGCCAGCAGCTTGGAACATGGCTCCTATAATTCACCCCTCCACTTT | CASSLEHGSYNSPLHF
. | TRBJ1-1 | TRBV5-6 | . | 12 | TGTGCCAGCAGCTTGGAGGGGCTAGAGGCTTTCTTT | CASSLEGLEAFF
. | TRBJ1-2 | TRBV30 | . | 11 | TGTGCCTGGGCCGTGGGGGGGCGCTACACCTTC | CAWAVGGRYTF
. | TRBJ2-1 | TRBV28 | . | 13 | TGTGCCAGCAGATCTGCAGGGTACAATGAGCAGTTCTTC | CASRSAGYNEQFF
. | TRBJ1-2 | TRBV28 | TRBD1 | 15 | TGTGCCAGCAGGGCCTCAGGGGGTTTTGGTTATGGCTACACCTTC | CASRASGGFGYGYTF